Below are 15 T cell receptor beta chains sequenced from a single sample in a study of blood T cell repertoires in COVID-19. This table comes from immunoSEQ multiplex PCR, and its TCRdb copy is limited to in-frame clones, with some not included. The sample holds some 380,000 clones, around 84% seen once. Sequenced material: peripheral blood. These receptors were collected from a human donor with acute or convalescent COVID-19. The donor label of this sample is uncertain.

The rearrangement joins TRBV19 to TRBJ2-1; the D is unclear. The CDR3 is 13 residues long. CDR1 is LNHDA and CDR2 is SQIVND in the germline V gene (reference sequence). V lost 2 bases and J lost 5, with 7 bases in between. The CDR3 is CASSITQNNEQFF. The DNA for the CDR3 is TGTGCCAGTAGTATAACCCAGAACAATGAGCAGTTCTTC.

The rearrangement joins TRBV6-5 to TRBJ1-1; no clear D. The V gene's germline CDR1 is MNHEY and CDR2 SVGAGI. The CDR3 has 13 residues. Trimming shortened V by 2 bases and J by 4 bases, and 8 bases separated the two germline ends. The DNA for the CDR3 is TGTGCCAGCAGTTACCGAGGTCGCACTGAAGCTTTCTTT. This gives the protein CASSYRGRTEAFF.

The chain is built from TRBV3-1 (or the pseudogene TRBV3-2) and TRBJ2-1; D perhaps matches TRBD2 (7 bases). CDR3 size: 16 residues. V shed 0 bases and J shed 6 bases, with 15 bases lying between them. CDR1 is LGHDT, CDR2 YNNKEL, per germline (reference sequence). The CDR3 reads CASSQETGGGPNEQFF. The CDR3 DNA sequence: TGTGCCAGCAGCCAAGAGACGGGCGGGGGCCCCAATGAGCAGTTCTTC.

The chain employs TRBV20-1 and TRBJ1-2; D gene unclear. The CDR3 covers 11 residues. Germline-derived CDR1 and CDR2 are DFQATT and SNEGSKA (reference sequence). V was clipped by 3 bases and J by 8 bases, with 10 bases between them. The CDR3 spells CSARRGQGYTF. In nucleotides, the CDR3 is TGCAGTGCTAGGCGGGGTCAGGGCTACACCTTC.

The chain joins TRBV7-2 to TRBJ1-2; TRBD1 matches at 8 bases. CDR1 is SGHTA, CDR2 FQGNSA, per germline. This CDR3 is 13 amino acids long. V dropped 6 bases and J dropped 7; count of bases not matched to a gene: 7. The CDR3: CASSHPTGAGYTF. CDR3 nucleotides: TGTGCCAGCAGTCACCCGACAGGGGCTGGCTACACCTTC.

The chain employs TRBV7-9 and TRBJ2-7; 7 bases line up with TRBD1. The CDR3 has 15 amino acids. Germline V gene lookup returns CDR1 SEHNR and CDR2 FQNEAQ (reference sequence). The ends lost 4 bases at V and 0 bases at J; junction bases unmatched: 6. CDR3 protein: CASSSRDSYSYEQYF. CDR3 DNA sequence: TGTGCCAGCAGCTCCCGGGACAGCTACTCCTACGAGCAGTACTTC.

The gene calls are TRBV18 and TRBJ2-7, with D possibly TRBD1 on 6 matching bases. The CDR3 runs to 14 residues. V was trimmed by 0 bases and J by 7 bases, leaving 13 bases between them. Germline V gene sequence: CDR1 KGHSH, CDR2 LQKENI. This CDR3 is CASSPPSRGGEQYF. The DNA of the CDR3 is TGTGCCAGCTCACCACCAAGCAGGGGCGGTGAGCAGTACTTC.

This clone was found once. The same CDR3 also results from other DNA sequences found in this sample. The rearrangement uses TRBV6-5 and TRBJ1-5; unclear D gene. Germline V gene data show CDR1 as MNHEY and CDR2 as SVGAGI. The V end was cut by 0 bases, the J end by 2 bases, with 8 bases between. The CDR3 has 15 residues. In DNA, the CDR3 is TGTGCCAGCAGTTACTCCCGCGGGGGCAATCAGCCCCAGCATTTT. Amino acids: CASSYSRGGNQPQHF.

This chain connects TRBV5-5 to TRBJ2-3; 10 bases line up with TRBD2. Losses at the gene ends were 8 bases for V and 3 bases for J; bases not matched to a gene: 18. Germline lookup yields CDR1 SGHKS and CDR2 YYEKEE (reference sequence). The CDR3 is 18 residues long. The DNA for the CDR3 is TGTGCCAGACAACCCGGGGCCAGCGGGGGGGATGATACAGATACGCAGTATTTT. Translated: CARQPGASGGDDTDTQYF.

CDR3 region: CASSPTADTQYF. The CDR3 DNA is TGTGCCAGCAGCCCGACTGCAGATACGCAGTATTTT. This chain joins TRBV7-9 and TRBJ2-3; D remains ambiguous. The CDR3 consists of 12 residues. The V end was cut by 5 bases, the J end by 4 bases, with 7 bases between. Germline V gene sequence: CDR1 SEHNR, CDR2 FQNEAQ (reference sequence).

The CDR3 bases are TGTGCCAGCAGTGCCGACAGGGGAATCCGCTATGGCTACACCTTC. This translates into CASSADRGIRYGYTF. The chain employs TRBV2 and TRBJ1-2, with 8 bases that match TRBD1. Germline V gene data show CDR1 as SNHLY and CDR2 as FYNNEI. The V segment lost 4 bases and the J segment 4 bases; nucleotides outside the gene matches: 8. The CDR3 loop spans 15 amino acids.

The CDR3 bases are TGTGCCAGCAGCCGACTACAGGGGAGCGCTTTCTTT. Translated, it gives CASSRLQGSAFF. This rearrangement joins TRBV3-1 (or the pseudogene TRBV3-2) to TRBJ1-1; TRBD1 aligns across 7 bases. J lost 11 bases, V lost 4 bases, and 7 bases had no gene match. The CDR3 sequence is 12 residues long. Germline values: CDR1 LGHDT, CDR2 YNNKEL (reference sequence).

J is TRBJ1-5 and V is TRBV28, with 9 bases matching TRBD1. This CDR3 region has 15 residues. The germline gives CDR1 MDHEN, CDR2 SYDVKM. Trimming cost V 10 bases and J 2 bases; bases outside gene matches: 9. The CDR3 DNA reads TGTGCCACCGAACAGGGGGCGCAAGGCAATCAGCCCCAGCATTTT. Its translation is CATEQGAQGNQPQHF.

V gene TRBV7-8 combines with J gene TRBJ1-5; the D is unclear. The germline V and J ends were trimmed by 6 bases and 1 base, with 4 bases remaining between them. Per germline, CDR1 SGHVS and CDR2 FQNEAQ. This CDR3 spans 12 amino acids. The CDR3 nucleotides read TGTGCCAGCAGTAAAAGCAATCAGCCCCAGCATTTT. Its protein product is CASSKSNQPQHF.

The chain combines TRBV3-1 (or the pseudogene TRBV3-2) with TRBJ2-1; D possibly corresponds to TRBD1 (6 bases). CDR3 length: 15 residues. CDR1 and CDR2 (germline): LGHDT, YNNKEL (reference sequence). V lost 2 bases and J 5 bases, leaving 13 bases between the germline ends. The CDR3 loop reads CASSQWAGANNEQFF. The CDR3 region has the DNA TGTGCCAGCAGCCAATGGGCAGGGGCTAACAATGAGCAGTTCTTC.